Below, 22 T cell receptor beta chains from the same sample are listed, as sequenced in a study of early T cells in non-severe SARS-CoV-2 infection. TCRdb re-analysed the 5' RACE reads in MiXCR, keeping a single row per CDR3 protein. This table holds 35,000 to 40,000 distinct CDR3 sequences, approximately 5% found once. Sequenced material: whole blood. The receptors originated from an adult who was a healthcare worker with PCR-confirmed SARS-CoV-2 infection or an uninfected control (not recorded which).

The chain is built from TRBV11-3 and TRBJ2-5; 15 bases match TRBD2. CDR3 length: 19 amino acids. The J segment lost 3 bases and the V segment lost 0 bases, leaving 8 bases of the junction unmatched. Germline V lookup: CDR1 SGHNT, CDR2 YENEEA. The CDR3 spells CASSLDGSGTSGRKETQYF. The DNA of the CDR3 is TGTGCCAGCAGCTTAGATGGTTCCGGGACTAGCGGGAGGAAAGAGACCCAGTACTTC.

This clonotype was observed many times. The chain links TRBV6-2 or TRBV6-3 to TRBJ2-7; D assignment may be TRBD1 or TRBD2 (5 bases each). The CDR3 is made up of 13 amino acids. Trimming took off 4 bases at V and 6 bases at J, with 13 bases between the two ends. CDR1 is MNHEY, CDR2 SVGEGT, per germline. The CDR3 DNA reads as TGTGCCAGCAGTTCGGGGCAGGGTCGCGAGCAGTACTTC. This encodes CASSSGQGREQYF.

This clonotype was found a few times. The chain employs TRBV25-1 and TRBJ2-5, with TRBD1 as a possible D gene (5 bases). Germline CDR1 reads MGHDK; CDR2 reads SYGVNS. This CDR3 comprises 14 residues. V lost 1 base and J lost 12, with 18 bases in between. The CDR3 sequence is CASSESGVRGLKYF. The CDR3 region has the DNA TGTGCCAGCAGTGAATCTGGCGTAAGGGGCCTTAAGTACTTC.

This clonotype was observed many times. The V call is TRBV12-3 or TRBV12-4, the J call TRBJ2-3; D is perhaps TRBD1 or TRBD2 (5 bases each). The CDR3 consists of 13 residues. V was clipped by 10 bases and J by 2 bases, with 13 bases between them. The CDR3, as DNA: TGTGCCACCTGCAGGGAGCTCACAGATACGCAGTATTTT. Its translation is CATCRELTDTQYF.

This clonotype showed up many times. The chain joins TRBV30 to TRBJ1-1; the match to TRBD1 covers 9 bases. The CDR3 loop spans 13 amino acids. The germline CDR1 and CDR2 sequences are GTSNPN and SVGIG (reference sequence). Losses at the gene ends were 3 bases for V and 10 bases for J; bases not matched to a gene: 9. The CDR3 here is CAWSATGGLGAFF. CDR3 nucleotide sequence: TGTGCCTGGAGCGCTACAGGGGGCTTGGGAGCTTTCTTT. Looking up the rest from reference TRBV30 and TRBJ1-1 gives the full variable domain: SQTIHQWPATLVQPVGSPLSLECTVEGTSNPNLYWYRQAAGRGLQLLFYSVGIGQISSEVPQNLSASRPQDRQFILSSKKLLLSDSGFYLCAWSATGGLGAFFGQGTRLTVV.

Ten or more counts support this clonotype. The chain is built from TRBV11-3 and TRBJ2-1, with D perhaps TRBD2 (5 bases). V lost 1 base and J lost 7, with 11 bases in between. This CDR3 contains 14 residues. In germline, CDR1 is SGHNT, CDR2 YENEEA. As DNA, the CDR3 is TGTGCCAGCAGCTTAGGTCGGGATGTTAATGAGCAGTTCTTC. Its protein product is CASSLGRDVNEQFF.

This clonotype counts as medium-sized. J is TRBJ2-1 and V is TRBV19, with TRBD2 identical over 11 bases. The CDR3 has 16 residues. The germline CDR1 and CDR2 sequences are LNHDA and SQIVND (reference sequence). With 1 base clipped from V and 7 bases from J, the junction kept 6 bases outside the gene matches. CDR3 bases: TGTGCCAGTAGTATAGGACTAGCGGGATCGCTAAATGAGCAGTTCTTC. It encodes CASSIGLAGSLNEQFF.

This clonotype is labeled medium-sized. V is TRBV12-3 or TRBV12-4 and J is TRBJ2-7, with 15 bases lining up with TRBD2. The V gene end was trimmed by 6 bases and the J gene end by 2 bases; junction bases not matched to a gene: 11. This CDR3 region has 18 residues. In DNA, the CDR3 is TGTGCCAGCAGCCCAGGGACTAGCGGGGGGTCTTACACCTACGAGCAGTACTTC. This encodes CASSPGTSGGSYTYEQYF.

In this sample, this clonotype turned up many times. V is TRBV2 and J is TRBJ1-5; 9 bases match TRBD1. With 4 bases clipped from V and 10 bases from J, the junction kept 8 bases outside the gene matches. Germline-derived CDR1 and CDR2 are SNHLY and FYNNEI. This CDR3 region has 14 residues. As DNA, the CDR3 is TGTGCCAGCAGTGGGGACAGGGCTTTCGATCCCCAGCATTTT. This sequence encodes CASSGDRAFDPQHF. Combining the CDR3 with reference TRBV2 and TRBJ1-5 gives the whole variable domain EPEVTQTPSHQVTQMGQEVILRCVPISNHLYFYWYRQILGQKVEFLVSFYNNEISEKSEIFDDQFSVERPDGSNFTLKIRSTKLEDSAMYFCASSGDRAFDPQHFGDGTRLSIL.

The table lists this clonotype with many counts. This chain uses TRBV5-4 with TRBJ1-2; 7 bases fit TRBD1. Germline lookup yields CDR1 SGHNT and CDR2 YYREEE (reference sequence). The CDR3 spans 13 residues. With V trimmed by 4 bases and J by 3 bases, 3 bases remained unmatched. The CDR3 sequence is CASSQGQYYGYTF. CDR3 DNA: TGTGCCAGCAGCCAGGGACAGTACTATGGCTACACCTTC.

This clonotype was counted many times. This chain's CDR3 is CASSLWGSSYNEQFF. In DNA, the CDR3 is TGTGCCAGCAGTTTATGGGGGAGCTCCTACAATGAGCAGTTCTTC. The J gene is TRBJ2-1, the V gene TRBV12-3 or TRBV12-4, with D perhaps TRBD1 or TRBD2 (5 bases each). Trimming shortened V by 2 bases and J by 0 bases, and 8 bases separated the two germline ends. The CDR3 runs to 15 residues.

This clonotype has a handful of counts. DNA of the CDR3: TGCGCCAGCAGCATGGGTGGGGCAACTAATGAAAAACTGTTTTTT. It codes for CASSMGGATNEKLFF. The chain employs TRBV4-3 and TRBJ1-4; D is uncertain. CDR1 and CDR2 from the germline V gene are LGHNA and YSLEER. Trimming cost V 5 bases and J 0 bases, with 10 bases left between them. The CDR3 length is 15 residues.

This clonotype was counted ten times or more. The chain recombines TRBV10-1 with TRBJ2-1; TRBD2 matches 9 bases. Germline V gene sequence: CDR1 WNHNN, CDR2 SYGVQD (reference sequence). J lost 8 bases, V lost 3 bases, and 8 bases had no gene match. The CDR3 covers 15 residues. CDR3 amino acids: CASSEGSGSLYEQFF. CDR3 nucleotides: TGCGCCAGCAGTGAAGGTAGCGGGAGCCTTTATGAGCAGTTCTTC.

This clonotype came up many times. This sequence joins TRBV9 and TRBJ2-5, with 9 bases lining up with TRBD2. The V gene end was trimmed by 4 bases and the J gene end by 5 bases; junction bases not matched to a gene: 6. Germline V gene lookup returns CDR1 SGDLS and CDR2 YYNGEE. The CDR3 has 14 amino acids. The CDR3 nucleotides read TGTGCCAGCAGCCCAGTCGGGACTAGCGAGACCCAGTACTTC. Translated: CASSPVGTSETQYF.

In its sample, this clonotype was seen a few times. The gene calls are TRBV11-2 and TRBJ2-7; D call uncertain. CDR1 SGHAT and CDR2 FQNNGV come from the germline V gene. The CDR3 length is 14 residues. V shed 1 base and J shed 0 bases, with 7 bases lying between them. The CDR3 spells CASSLGHSSYEQYF. The CDR3 region has the DNA TGTGCCAGCAGCTTAGGGCACAGCTCCTACGAGCAGTACTTC.

CDR3 loop: CASSALTGGRDEQFF. The DNA for the CDR3 is TGTGCCAGCAGTGCCTTAACGGGGGGCCGGGATGAGCAGTTCTTC. The chain employs TRBV6-1 and TRBJ2-1; tentatively, D is TRBD2 (7 bases). This CDR3 has 15 residues. Germline loops: CDR1 MNHNS, CDR2 SASEGT. Trimming shortened V by 4 bases and J by 8 bases, and 18 bases separated the two germline ends.

The chain uses TRBV6-2 or TRBV6-3 and TRBJ1-1; D is ambiguous. There are 17 residues in the CDR3. Germline V lookup: CDR1 MNHEY, CDR2 SVGEGT. V was shortened by 2 bases and J by 1 base, with 17 bases between the two germline ends. CDR3 amino acids: CASSYRPDGVPNTEAFF. The CDR3 coding sequence is TGTGCCAGCAGTTACCGCCCCGATGGGGTTCCGAACACTGAAGCTTTCTTT.

This clonotype was found many times. This chain joins TRBV7-2 and TRBJ2-6, with a tentative D call TRBD1 (5 bases). Trimming shortened V by 5 bases and J by 4 bases, and 18 bases separated the two germline ends. Germline assignment: CDR1 SGHTA and CDR2 FQGNSA. This CDR3 is built from 17 residues. CDR3 region: CASSPLGRIMGANVLTF. The CDR3 DNA reads as TGTGCCAGCAGCCCCCTGGGGCGTATCATGGGGGCCAACGTCCTGACTTTC.

This clonotype has more than one count but fewer than ten. V usage is TRBV10-3 and J usage is TRBJ2-1, with 14 bases that match TRBD2. V shed 0 bases, J shed 8 bases, and the junction held 3 bases outside the gene matches. The germline CDR1 and CDR2 sequences are ENHRY and SYGVKD. The CDR3 contains 16 residues. The CDR3 DNA follows: TGTGCCATCAGTGAGTCGACTAGCGGGAGGGGAGATGAGCAGTTCTTC. Encoded protein: CAISESTSGRGDEQFF.

The chain uses TRBV11-3 and TRBJ1-1; TRBD1 might be the D (6 bases). Per germline, CDR1 SGHNT and CDR2 YENEEA. V lost 8 bases and J 2 bases, leaving 18 bases between the germline ends. This CDR3 region has 15 residues. The CDR3 reads CASSTAGEINTEAFF. The CDR3, as DNA: TGTGCCAGCTCTACGGCAGGGGAAATCAACACTGAAGCTTTCTTT.

At least ten counts were recorded for this clonotype. The gene calls are TRBV19 and TRBJ2-4; 9 bases are a match to TRBD1. Losses at the gene ends were 3 bases for V and 8 bases for J; bases not matched to a gene: 14. The CDR3 sequence is 17 residues long. Germline CDR1 and CDR2: LNHDA and SQIVND (reference sequence). The CDR3 DNA is TGTGCCAGTAGTATCCTCCGGGACAGGGAGGCTGGAGACATTCAGTACTTC. It codes for CASSILRDREAGDIQYF.

This clonotype has a count of ten or more. CDR3 region: CASSPGTGDAIGYYEQYF. The CDR3 coding sequence is TGCGCCAGCAGCCCCGGGACAGGGGACGCCATAGGGTACTACGAGCAGTACTTC. The rearrangement uses TRBV5-1 and TRBJ2-7, with 10 bases fitting TRBD1. Trimming at V came to 4 bases and at J to 3 bases, leaving 16 bases not matched to a gene. The V gene's germline CDR1 is SGHRS and CDR2 YFSETQ. The CDR3 extends over 18 amino acids.